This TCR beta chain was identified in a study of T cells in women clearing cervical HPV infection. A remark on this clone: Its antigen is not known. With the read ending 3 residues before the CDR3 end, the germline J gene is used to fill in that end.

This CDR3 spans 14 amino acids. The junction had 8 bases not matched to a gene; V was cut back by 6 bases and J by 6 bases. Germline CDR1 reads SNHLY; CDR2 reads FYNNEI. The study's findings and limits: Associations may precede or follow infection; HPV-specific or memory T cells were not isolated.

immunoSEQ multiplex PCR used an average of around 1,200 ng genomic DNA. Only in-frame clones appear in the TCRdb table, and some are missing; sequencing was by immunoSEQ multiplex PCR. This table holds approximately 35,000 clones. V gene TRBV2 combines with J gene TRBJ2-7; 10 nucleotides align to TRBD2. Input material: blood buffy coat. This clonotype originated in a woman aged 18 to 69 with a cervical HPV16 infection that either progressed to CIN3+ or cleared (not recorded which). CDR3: CASRGTSATLEQYF. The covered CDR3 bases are TGTGCCAGCAGAGGGACTAGCGCCACCCTCGAG.